The rows below give T cell receptor beta chains drawn from one sample of a study of memory B cells and T cells in multiple sclerosis. Their antigens remain unidentified. Only in-frame clones appear in the TCRdb table, and some are missing; sequencing was by immunoSEQ multiplex PCR. The sample has about 32,000 clones, more than 70% seen once. The sample comprised PBMCs from blood kept in culture. Every receptor here comes from a human donor with multiple sclerosis. The CDR3 runs from the conserved cysteine through the conserved F or W. A D gene is named only where the DNA matches it firmly. Only part of the rows carry a size: once, few, many, or a class if the clone is expanded.

J | D | size | V | DNA | CDR3
TRBJ2-1 | TRBD1 | - | TRBV6-1 | TGTGCCAGCAGTGCGACAGGGTTCAATGAGCAGTTCTTC | CASSATGFNEQFF
TRBJ2-7 | - | few | TRBV7-2 | TGTGCCAGCAGCTTAGTTGGGGGGGCTAGCTCCTACGAGCAGTACTTC | CASSLVGGASSYEQYF
TRBJ2-7 | - | - | TRBV10-1 | TGCGCCAGCAGTGGGGGGCCCAGGGTCGAGCAGTACTTC | CASSGGPRVEQYF
TRBJ2-1 | - | - | TRBV2 | TGTGCCAGCATGTCGGGGGTGTACAATGAGCAGTTCTTC | CASMSGVYNEQFF
TRBJ2-7 | - | few | TRBV19 | TGTGCCAGTAGTCGGGACTTCAGCTCCTACGAGCAGTACTTC | CASSRDFSSYEQYF
TRBJ1-3 | - | once | TRBV18 | TGTGCCAGCTCACCACGGGATGCAGGGTCGTCTGGAAACACCATATATTTT | CASSPRDAGSSGNTIYF
TRBJ1-4 | - | - | TRBV10-2 | TGCGCCAGCAGTGAGAATTTGGGTGCAGGGGTAGGTGAAAAACTGTTTTTT | CASSENLGAGVGEKLFF
TRBJ1-1 | - | - | TRBV5-1 | TGCGCCAGCAGCTTGGACGCAACAGGGTTGAACACTGAAGCCTTCTTT | CASSLDATGLNTEAFF
TRBJ2-1 | TRBD1 | - | TRBV28 | TGTGCCAGCAGCTCTACTGGACAGGGAAAGGGAAATGAGCAGTTCTTC | CASSSTGQGKGNEQFF
TRBJ2-7 | TRBD1 | once | TRBV19 | TGTGCCAGTAGTGCAGGGGGTGGCTCCTACGAGCAGTACTTC | CASSAGGGSYEQYF
TRBJ2-2 | - | - | TRBV9 | TGTGCCAGCAGCGTCGGGAGTCGAACCGGGGAGCTGTTTTTT | CASSVGSRTGELFF
TRBJ2-1 | TRBD2 | - | TRBV11-2 | TGTGCCAGCAGCTCCGGGCGGGAGTACAATGAGCAGTTCTTC | CASSSGREYNEQFF
TRBJ2-5 | - | - | TRBV11-2 | TGTGCCAGCAGCTCAACCACACCGACCCAGTACTTC | CASSSTTPTQYF
TRBJ2-7 | - | - | TRBV12-2 | TGTGCAAGTCGCTTAGCATGGGACTACTCCTACGAGCAGTACTTC | CASRLAWDYSYEQYF
TRBJ2-5 | TRBD2 | - | TRBV6-6 | TGTGCCAGCAGACCTTTAGCGGGGGGGCAGGGGGCCCAGTACTTC | CASRPLAGGQGAQYF
TRBJ1-4 | TRBD1 | once | TRBV27 | TGTGCCAGCAGCAAAGACAGGGGTCCTAATGAAAAACTGTTTTTT | CASSKDRGPNEKLFF
TRBJ2-3 | - | - | TRBV19 | TGTGCCAGTAGTTCCGGGGTGGATACGCAGTATTTT | CASSSGVDTQYF
TRBJ2-3 | - | - | TRBV6-1 | TGTGCCAGCAGTGAATTCCAGTGGACCACAGATACGCAGTATTTT | CASSEFQWTTDTQYF
TRBJ2-3 | TRBD1 | - | TRBV27 | TGTGCCAGCAGTTCGATAACGGGACAGGGGGCTACAGATACGCAGTATTTT | CASSSITGQGATDTQYF
TRBJ1-2 | - | - | TRBV6-5 | TGTGCCAGCAGTTACGGACGGAACTATGGCTACACCTTC | CASSYGRNYGYTF
TRBJ1-1 | - | - | TRBV7-9 | TGTGCCAGCAGTGAGGAGGACGCGAACACTGAAGCTTTCTTT | CASSEEDANTEAFF
TRBJ2-7 | TRBD1 | - | TRBV6-1 | TGTGCCAGCGGACCGGGACAGGGGACCTACGAGCAGTACTTC | CASGPGQGTYEQYF
TRBJ2-7 | - | - | TRBV28 | TGTGCCAGCAGTTTGGGCAACTACGAGCAGTACTTC | CASSLGNYEQYF
TRBJ2-3 | TRBD2 | - | TRBV29-1 | TGCAGCGTTGGTACTAGCGGAGATACGCAGTATTTT | CSVGTSGDTQYF
TRBJ1-2 | - | - | TRBV7-9 | TGTGCCAGCAGCTTAGTCGTTGAGACTAACTATGGCTACACCTTC | CASSLVVETNYGYTF
TRBJ1-5 | - | - | TRBV6-5 | TGTGCCAGCAGTTACTCGGGACCAGGTATACAGCCCCAGCATTTT | CASSYSGPGIQPQHF
TRBJ1-4 | TRBD1 | - | TRBV5-1 | TGCGCCAGCAGCTTGACAGGGGGAGATGAAAAACTGTTTTTT | CASSLTGGDEKLFF
TRBJ2-7 | - | - | TRBV7-6 | TGTGCCAGCAGCTTAGAGGCTAGGGGAGAGCAGTACTTC | CASSLEARGEQYF